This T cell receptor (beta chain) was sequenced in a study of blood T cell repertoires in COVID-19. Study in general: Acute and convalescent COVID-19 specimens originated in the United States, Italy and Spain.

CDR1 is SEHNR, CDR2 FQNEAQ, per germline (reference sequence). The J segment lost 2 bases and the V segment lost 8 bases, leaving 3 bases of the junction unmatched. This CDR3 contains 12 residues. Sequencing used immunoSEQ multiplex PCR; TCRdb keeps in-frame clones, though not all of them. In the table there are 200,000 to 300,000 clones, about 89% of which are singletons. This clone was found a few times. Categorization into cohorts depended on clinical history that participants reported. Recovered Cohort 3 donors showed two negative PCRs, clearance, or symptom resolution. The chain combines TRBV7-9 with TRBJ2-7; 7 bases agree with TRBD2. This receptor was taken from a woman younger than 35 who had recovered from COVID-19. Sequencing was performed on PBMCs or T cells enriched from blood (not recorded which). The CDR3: CASASGTYEQYF. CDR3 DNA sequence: TGTGCCAGCGCTAGCGGTACCTACGAGCAGTACTTC. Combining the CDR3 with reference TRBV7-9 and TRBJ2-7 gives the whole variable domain DTGVSQNPRHKITKRGQNVTFRCDPISEHNRLYWYRQTLGQGPEFLTYFQNEAQLEKSRLLSDRFSAERPKGSFSTLEIQRTEQGDSAMYLCASASGTYEQYFGPGTRLTVT.